Each of the 6 T cell receptor beta chains below was sequenced from the same sample in a study of patients and donors after allogeneic stem cell transplantation. TCRdb re-analysed the RT-PCR reads in MiXCR, keeping a single row per CDR3 protein. The repertoire includes about 90,000 distinct CDR3 sequences, about 44% of them detected once, and about 64% sits in the top ten. The material sequenced was blood, either unsorted or a sorted T cell fraction (not recorded which). These receptors were obtained from a human donor who was either an allogeneic HSCT recipient or a stem cell or donor lymphocyte infusion donor (not recorded which). It is not recorded whose cells these are; they may come from a transplant donor.

This clonotype was counted between two and nine times. The J gene is TRBJ1-6, the V gene TRBV5-1; unclear D gene. Trimming cost V 0 bases and J 8 bases, with 9 bases left between them. The CDR3 is 14 amino acids. Germline V lookup: CDR1 SGHRS, CDR2 YFSETQ. CDR3 nucleotides: TGCGCCAGCAGCTTGGGTGACAATTATTCACCCCTCCACTTT. Translated: CASSLGDNYSPLHF.

V usage is TRBV4-3 and J usage is TRBJ1-6, with D hard to call. V lost 0 bases and J 2 bases, leaving 5 bases between the germline ends. The CDR3 is 15 amino acids. CDR1 is LGHNA and CDR2 is YSLEER in the germline V gene. CDR3 in DNA: TGCGCCAGCAGCCAAGAGAAGCCCTATAATTCACCCCTCCACTTT. Protein sequence: CASSQEKPYNSPLHF.

The rearrangement links TRBV5-1 to TRBJ1-1; 12 nucleotides align to TRBD1. CDR3 size: 14 residues. Per the germline V gene, CDR1 is SGHRS and CDR2 is YFSETQ. J lost 7 bases, V lost 6 bases, and 7 bases had no gene match. CDR3 residues: CASNFGTGGLEAFF. Written as DNA, the CDR3 is TGCGCCAGCAATTTCGGGACAGGGGGCCTTGAAGCTTTCTTT.

This clonotype was counted a few times. The rearrangement links TRBV4-3 to TRBJ1-2; possibly TRBD1 for D (5 bases). The CDR3 loop spans 17 amino acids. The germline V and J ends were trimmed by 2 bases and 4 bases, with 20 bases remaining between them. From germline, CDR1 is LGHNA and CDR2 YSLEER. In nucleotides, the CDR3 is TGCGCCAGCAGCCAAAGAGGGCGGGGGTTGCATAGCTATGGCTACACCTTC. This encodes CASSQRGRGLHSYGYTF.

The rearrangement uses TRBV10-2 and TRBJ1-1, with D possibly TRBD1 on 6 matching bases. The CDR3 consists of 14 residues. Trimming shortened V by 2 bases and J by 6 bases, and 13 bases separated the two germline ends. Per the germline V gene, CDR1 is WSHSY and CDR2 is SAAADI. The CDR3 nucleotides read TGCGCCAGCAGTGAGAGGACAGCTTGGTCTGAAGCTTTCTTT. Amino acid sequence: CASSERTAWSEAFF.

In its sample, this clonotype was seen a few times. This chain uses TRBV6-2 or TRBV6-3 with TRBJ1-5; TRBD1 aligns across 8 bases. This CDR3 has 16 amino acids. With 3 bases clipped from V and 2 bases from J, the junction kept 6 bases outside the gene matches. The germline V gene has CDR1 MNHEY and CDR2 SVGEGT. The CDR3 nucleotides read TGTGCCAGCAGTTATACCCTGGGACAGGGCAATCAGCCCCAGCATTTT. Its protein is CASSYTLGQGNQPQHF.